The 18 T cell receptor beta chains below all came from one sample that was sequenced in a study of blood T cells in healthy people across ages. Next came a second PCR, run for about 7 to 12 cycles, which used a sample-barcoded 5' primer along with a J-beta primer mix. Using its own MiXCR run on the 5' RACE reads, TCRdb lists one record per CDR3 protein. This sample carries 790,000 or so distinct CDR3 sequences, around 50% of them seen once, and the ten largest clones take more than 25%. Source material: blood. These receptors were taken from a man aged 35 to 55 in good health.

This clonotype has a handful of counts. The rearrangement uses TRBV28 and TRBJ2-5; 13 nucleotides align to TRBD2. The J call may be faulty, since TRBJ2-7 better matches the DNA end. Germline CDR1 is MDHEN and CDR2 is SYDVKM. CDR3 size: 15 residues. In nucleotides, the CDR3 is TGTGCCAGCAGGAAGACTAGCGGGGGGACCTACGAGCAGTACTTC. It is translated as CASRKTSGGTYEQYF.

J is TRBJ1-2 and V is TRBV6-5; D call uncertain. The CDR3 contains 13 residues. Deletions cut 2 bases from V and 7 bases from J, with 11 bases between. Germline values: CDR1 MNHEY, CDR2 SVGAGI. CDR3: CASSYPGIGGYTF. The CDR3 nucleotides are TGTGCCAGCAGTTACCCTGGGATCGGTGGCTACACCTTC.

The V gene is TRBV7-9, the J gene TRBJ1-2; no definite D call. Germline V gene sequence: CDR1 SEHNR, CDR2 FQNEAQ (reference sequence). Trimming took 5 bases from V and 6 from J, leaving 19 bases between them. The CDR3 is 15 residues long. The CDR3 is CASSTGEGAWDGYTF. DNA of the CDR3: TGTGCCAGCAGCACCGGGGAGGGAGCTTGGGATGGCTACACCTTC.

The chain has TRBV20-1 and TRBJ2-3; the D is unclear. V dropped 0 bases and J dropped 5 bases, with 6 bases sitting between them. The germline V gene has CDR1 DFQATT and CDR2 SNEGSKA (reference sequence). The CDR3 totals 12 residues. The CDR3 sequence is CSARDMVDTQYF. DNA of the CDR3: TGCAGTGCTAGAGATATGGTAGATACGCAGTATTTT.

CDR3 residues: CSVEDPMNTEAFF. CDR3 nucleotides: TGCAGCGTTGAGGATCCGATGAACACTGAAGCTTTCTTT. The chain carries TRBV29-1 and TRBJ1-1, with no clear D. The CDR3 is made up of 13 amino acids. The germline V gene has CDR1 SQVTM and CDR2 ANQGSEA. The V end lost 3 bases, the J end lost 0 bases, and 8 bases lay between the germline ends. Looking up the rest from reference TRBV29-1 and TRBJ1-1 gives the full variable domain: SAVISQKPSRDICQRGTSLTIQCQVDSQVTMMFWYRQQPGQSLTLIATANQGSEATYESGFVIDKFPISRPNLTFSTLTVSNMSPEDSSIYLCSVEDPMNTEAFFGQGTRLTVV.

The chain uses TRBV2 and TRBJ1-6; D unresolved. The CDR3 runs to 13 residues. In germline, CDR1 is SNHLY, CDR2 FYNNEI. Trimming took off 6 bases at V and 6 bases at J, with 9 bases between the two ends. The CDR3: CASRVAVNSPLHF. For the CDR3, the DNA is TGTGCCAGCAGGGTAGCGGTTAATTCACCCCTCCACTTT.

V and J are TRBV2 and TRBJ2-3, with TRBD1 matching 8 bases. CDR1 and CDR2 from the germline V gene are SNHLY and FYNNEI. The CDR3 is 15 amino acids. The V gene end was trimmed by 4 bases and the J gene end by 7 bases; junction bases not matched to a gene: 10. The CDR3 bases are TGTGCCAGCAGTGGTGCGGCAGGGGGCGGGAATACGCAGTATTTT. This encodes CASSGAAGGGNTQYF.

A note on this clonotype: An end of the junction differs from the germline gene, which may be a read error. The V and J genes are TRBV4-1 and TRBJ2-3, with TRBD2 matching over 12 bases. The CDR3 spans 17 residues. Germline lookup yields CDR1 MGHRA and CDR2 YSYEKL. The DNA of the CDR3 is TGCGCCGGCAGCCATCAAAGTGGACTAGCGGGAAGAGATACGCAGTATTTT. Protein sequence: CAGSHQSGLAGRDTQYF.

The chain joins TRBV5-1 to TRBJ2-3, with D possibly being TRBD1 or TRBD2 (5 bases each). V gave up 10 bases and J gave up 5 bases, with 14 bases separating them. The CDR3 consists of 12 residues. The germline CDR1 and CDR2 sequences are SGHRS and YFSETQ. DNA of the CDR3: TGCGCCTGCTGGGACGAGGGAGATACGCAGTATTTT. Amino acid sequence: CACWDEGDTQYF.

This chain joins TRBV29-1 and TRBJ2-3, with D possibly TRBD1 on 6 matching bases. Trimming shortened V by 8 bases and J by 0 bases, and 15 bases separated the two germline ends. The germline CDR1 and CDR2 sequences are SQVTM and ANQGSEA. There are 14 residues in the CDR3. The CDR3 protein is CSTEGHSSTDTQYF. The CDR3 DNA is TGCAGCACTGAGGGACACTCTAGCACAGATACGCAGTATTTT.

The chain employs TRBV7-2 and TRBJ1-5; the D is unclear. The CDR3 sequence is 14 residues long. V was trimmed by 1 base and J by 3 bases, leaving 7 bases between them. In germline, CDR1 is SGHTA, CDR2 FQGNSA. As DNA, the CDR3 is TGTGCCAGCAGCTTAGAAGGATTCAATCAGCCCCAGCATTTT. Protein product: CASSLEGFNQPQHF.

The CDR3 coding sequence is TGTGCCAGTAGTATGATAGGTATCGAAGCTTTCTTT. It codes for CASSMIGIEAFF. The chain combines TRBV19 with TRBJ1-1; D gene ambiguous. V gave up 3 bases and J gave up 8 bases, with 10 bases separating them. The germline gives CDR1 LNHDA, CDR2 SQIVND (reference sequence). The CDR3 has 12 residues.

The genes are TRBV28 and TRBJ2-7; TRBD1 aligns across 7 bases. V lost 2 bases to trimming and J lost 11 bases; unmatched junction nucleotides: 6. CDR3 length equals 12 residues. The germline gives CDR1 MDHEN, CDR2 SYDVKM. The CDR3 protein is CASSLTGVLEYF. CDR3 sequence (DNA): TGTGCCAGCAGTTTAACAGGGGTCTTGGAGTACTTC.

This clonotype has a handful of counts. The gene calls are TRBV5-4 and TRBJ2-3; the D is unclear. This CDR3 is built from 14 residues. V shed 0 bases and J shed 4 bases, with 9 bases lying between them. Germline CDR1 SGHNT, CDR2 YYREEE (reference sequence). The CDR3 sequence: CASSLDLGPDTQYF. As DNA, the CDR3 is TGTGCCAGCAGCTTGGATTTGGGCCCAGATACGCAGTATTTT.

This clonotype was seen a handful of times. This rearrangement joins TRBV12-3 or TRBV12-4 to TRBJ1-2, with D uncertain. Trimming pared 6 bases from V and 6 bases from J, leaving 17 bases between. The CDR3 contains 14 residues. DNA for the CDR3: TGTGCCAGCAGCCTTACGGGGAATATAGATGGCTACACCTTC. This encodes CASSLTGNIDGYTF.

This chain connects TRBV15 to TRBJ1-4, with TRBD1 as a possible D gene (5 bases). V was trimmed by 7 bases and J by 7 bases, leaving 16 bases between them. Looked up from germline, CDR1 is LNHNV and CDR2 is YYDKDF (reference sequence). This CDR3 is built from 14 residues. CDR3 sequence (DNA): TGTGCCACCACCGACGGGCAAAGGGGTGAAAAACTGTTTTTT. Amino acid sequence: CATTDGQRGEKLFF.

The V call is TRBV4-2, the J call TRBJ2-3; 13 bases map to TRBD2. J was trimmed by 4 bases and V by 0 bases; bases with no gene match: 10. The CDR3 runs to 19 residues. CDR1 and CDR2 from the germline V gene are LGHNA and YNFKEQ. DNA for the CDR3: TGTGCCAGCAGCCAAGAGTTGGGGACACTAGCGGGGGGGGCAGATACGCAGTATTTT. Its translation is CASSQELGTLAGGADTQYF.

The chain links TRBV25-1 to TRBJ1-2; D gene unclear. CDR1 and CDR2 from the germline V gene are MGHDK and SYGVNS. The CDR3 spans 13 residues. The V and J ends lost 3 bases and 8 bases respectively, with 13 bases between them. CDR3 residues: CASSELEKEGYTF. The CDR3, as DNA: TGTGCCAGCAGTGAGCTGGAGAAAGAGGGCTACACCTTC.